The sequence of this TCR beta chain was determined in a study of OX40 agonist ivuxolimab in advanced cancers. Study-level information: The drug used for patients, ivuxolimab, was an agonistic anti-OX40 (CD134) antibody. Of the participants, 40% to 50% had some prior anti-PD-1, anti-PD-L1 or anti-CTLA-4 therapy, which was allowed. Every 2 weeks, ivuxolimab was infused into the patients intravenously at between 0.01 and 10 mg/kg.

A note on this clone: Its antigen is undetermined.

The CDR3 is 17 amino acids. Germline CDR1 SGHRS, CDR2 YFSETQ. Germline trimming cut 2 bases from V and 5 bases from J; bases unmatched to any gene: 8. Study-level points and caveats: Antigen specificity was not determined for the expanded peripheral T cells.

Generated by immunoSEQ multiplex PCR, the TCRdb table keeps only in-frame clones and is missing some. The sample includes 65,000 to 75,000 clones, 80% to 95% of them seen just once. The input for sequencing was CD4+ or CD8+ T cells sorted from blood, taken in a trial of the OX40 agonist ivuxolimab. This rearrangement joins TRBV5-1 to TRBJ2-5; TRBD2 matches at 14 bases. The clonotype was recovered from an adult with an advanced solid tumor such as melanoma, head and neck, liver or kidney cancer. In nucleotides, the CDR3 is TGCGCCAGCAGCTTTCTGGGGACTAGCGGGAGTCGGGAGACCCAGTACTTC. Translating it yields CASSFLGTSGSRETQYF.